This TCR beta chain came from a study of post-analysis software for immune sequencing data. V dropped 3 bases and J dropped 7 bases, with 16 bases sitting between them. CDR3 length: 15 amino acids. From germline, CDR1 is LNHDA and CDR2 SQIVND (reference sequence). This clonotype has more than one count but fewer than ten. Its cognate antigen is unknown. Whole-study results and caveats: Co-batched samples clustered tightly together by F measure. A handful of TRBV segments were significantly more frequent in patients than in controls. TRBV5-6, TRBV5-1 and TRBV20-1 were among these segments.

Included in the TCR beta cDNA libraries were unique molecular identifiers. Hundreds of thousands of cDNA molecules were obtained from about 1 to 10 million T cells. TCRdb reprocessed the PCR reads via MiXCR and lists one record per CDR3 protein. The data hold fewer than 850,000 distinct CDR3 sequences, with roughly 30% observed a single time. The TCR sequence derives from a girl aged 5 to 17 with multiple sclerosis. The genes are TRBV19 and TRBJ2-1; no clear D. Sequencing was done on a sample of blood. The CDR3 nucleotides read TGTGCCAGTAGTATGATGAGTGGCCCCATTAATGAGCAGTTCTTC. This encodes CASSMMSGPINEQFF. Filled out from reference TRBV19 and TRBJ2-1, the complete variable domain reads DGGITQSPKYLFRKEGQNVTLSCEQNLNHDAMYWYRQDPGQGLRLIYYSQIVNDFQKGDIAEGYSVSREKKESFPLTVTSAQKNPTAFYLCASSMMSGPINEQFFGPGTRLTVL.